This TCR beta chain was profiled in a study of blood T cell repertoires in COVID-19. Recruited during active infection, patients (from Seattle) were subsequently followed longitudinally. Trimming cost V 0 bases and J 9 bases, with 12 bases left between them. CDR1 MNHNS and CDR2 SASEGT come from the germline V gene. There are 14 residues in the CDR3. Authors' processing steps: Estimation of nucleated cell counts was performed using reference gene primer amplification. The assay was immunoSEQ multiplex PCR, and TCRdb's table has in-frame clones only and misses some. Clone size and the V and J calls come from that table; the DNA yielded D and trimming. The sample yields 350,000 or so clones, about 92% seen once.

This clonotype originated in a woman in her sixties with COVID-19, enrolled during active disease. Sequenced input: peripheral blood. The chain uses TRBV6-1 and TRBJ1-5; unclear D gene. As DNA, the CDR3 is TGTGCCAGCAGTGAAGCCAGAGGCGCGTGGCCCCAGCATTTT. Translated, it gives CASSEARGAWPQHF.